Sequencing of this T cell receptor (beta chain) was carried out in a study of identical twins. General observations from the study: Recombination models fit unrelated individuals' TCR alpha sharing but underestimated twins'. There was an excess of low generation probability in the out-of-frame alpha sequences that twins shared.

All donors were healthy Caucasians. Regarding this clonotype: Its antigen is still unknown.

Each CDR3 protein is one row after TCRdb ran MiXCR on the 5' RACE reads. The sample consists of more than 200,000 distinct CDR3 sequences, about an eighth of them appearing once. V was pared by 6 bases and J by 2 bases, with 14 bases between. CDR1 is SGHVS, CDR2 FNYEAQ, per germline. The CDR3 is 15 residues long. This TCR was sampled from a woman aged 18-29 years in good health. Source material: memory (CD45RO+) T cells sorted from blood. The chain links TRBV7-6 to TRBJ2-1, with no clear D. DNA for the CDR3: TGTGCCAGCAGTTTAACGGAGCGCCCCTACAATGAGCAGTTCTTC. It translates to CASSLTERPYNEQFF.